These 9 T cell receptor beta chains came from one sample sequenced in a study of OX40 agonist ivuxolimab in advanced cancers. Clones were read by immunoSEQ multiplex PCR, and TCRdb kept only the in-frame ones, dropping some. Altogether about 82,000 clones are present, approximately 90% being singletons, with the ten largest covering over 7%. The sequencing here drew on CD4+ or CD8+ T cells sorted from blood, taken in a trial of the OX40 agonist ivuxolimab. These TCRs come from an adult with an advanced solid tumor such as melanoma, head and neck, liver or kidney cancer.

In this sample, this clone turned up once. The chain combines TRBV4-1 with TRBJ1-5; D might be TRBD1 (5 bases). V was pared by 8 bases and J by 4 bases, with 21 bases between. CDR3 length: 16 amino acids. Germline lookup yields CDR1 MGHRA and CDR2 YSYEKL. The CDR3 nucleotides read TGCGCCAGCGCGCCCATAGCGGGGCACTCGAATCAGCCCCAGCATTTT. Protein: CASAPIAGHSNQPQHF.

In regard to this clone: The same CDR3 can be traced to other DNA sequences in this sample. The chain joins TRBV5-6 to TRBJ2-6; D gene ambiguous. Germline V gives CDR1 SGHDT, CDR2 YYEEEE. V lost 0 bases and J 0 bases, leaving 4 bases between the germline ends. The CDR3 is 15 amino acids. The CDR3 sequence is CASSLGASGANVLTF. The CDR3 DNA is TGTGCCAGCAGCTTGGGTGCCTCTGGGGCCAACGTCCTGACTTTC.

The chain uses TRBV29-1 and TRBJ1-2; perhaps TRBD1 as D (5 bases). This CDR3 region has 12 residues. CDR1 and CDR2 from the germline V gene are SQVTM and ANQGSEA. The V end lost 6 bases, the J end lost 5 bases, and 13 bases lay between the germline ends. The CDR3 bases are TGCAGCGTCGACGACAGAGTTTATGGCTACACCTTC. This translates into CSVDDRVYGYTF. Full variable domain (remainder filled in from reference TRBV29-1 and TRBJ1-2): SAVISQKPSRDICQRGTSLTIQCQVDSQVTMMFWYRQQPGQSLTLIATANQGSEATYESGFVIDKFPISRPNLTFSTLTVSNMSPEDSSIYLCSVDDRVYGYTFGSGTRLTVV.

CDR3 in DNA: TGTGCCATCACCCAGGGACTGAGCAATGAGCAGTTCTTC. Residues: CAITQGLSNEQFF. The V and J genes are TRBV10-3 and TRBJ2-1; a weak D match, TRBD2 (6 bases). V lost 7 bases and J lost 6, with 13 bases in between. Looked up from germline, CDR1 is ENHRY and CDR2 is SYGVKD. The CDR3 length is 13 residues.

This clone has a handful of counts. This chain uses TRBV27 with TRBJ2-5; D unclear. The CDR3 has 13 residues. Germline V gene sequence: CDR1 MNHEY, CDR2 SMNVEV (reference sequence). V lost 5 bases and J lost 8, with 15 bases in between. The CDR3 bases are TGTGCCAGCAGTCTTGGCCAGTTAGGTACCCAGTACTTC. This gives the protein CASSLGQLGTQYF.

The V call is TRBV5-1, the J call TRBJ2-5, with D possibly being TRBD2 (5 bases). The CDR3 length is 16 residues. V dropped 1 base and J dropped 7 bases, with 20 bases sitting between them. The germline V gene encodes CDR1 SGHRS and CDR2 YFSETQ. This chain's CDR3 is CASSLSMGPTGVTQYF. CDR3 nucleotides: TGCGCCAGCAGCTTGTCTATGGGCCCAACCGGGGTGACCCAGTACTTC.

This sequence joins TRBV28 and TRBJ2-3; a weak D match, TRBD2 (6 bases). Looked up from germline, CDR1 is MDHEN and CDR2 is SYDVKM. The CDR3 covers 18 residues. V lost 2 bases, J lost 5 bases, and 23 bases lay in between. This chain's CDR3 is CASSLDTDYPASGDTQYF. CDR3 sequence (DNA): TGTGCCAGCAGTTTAGATACGGACTACCCTGCGTCGGGAGATACGCAGTATTTT.

The gene calls are TRBV6-4 and TRBJ2-1, with a possible D match to TRBD2 (5 bases). V was cut by 8 bases and J by 8 bases, with 13 bases left in between. Germline-derived CDR1 and CDR2 are MRHNA and SNTAGT. The CDR3 sequence is 12 residues long. The DNA of the CDR3 is TGTGCCAGCGGTACCGGAGGTGATGAGCAGTTCTTC. It translates to CASGTGGDEQFF.

The J gene is TRBJ1-4, the V gene TRBV4-1; 7 bases align to TRBD1. This CDR3 has 15 residues. The germline V gene encodes CDR1 MGHRA and CDR2 YSYEKL. Trimming removed 6 bases from V and 6 bases from J; junction bases left unmatched: 10. CDR3 sequence (DNA): TGCGCCAGCAGACACCCCCGGGACAGCCATGAAAAACTGTTTTTT. Translating gives CASRHPRDSHEKLFF.